The rows below give T cell receptor beta chains drawn from one sample of a study of OX40 agonist ivuxolimab in advanced cancers. Only in-frame clones appear in the TCRdb table, and some are missing; sequencing was by immunoSEQ multiplex PCR. The repertoire holds approximately 99,000 clones, with approximately 94% as singletons. The sequences come from CD4+ or CD8+ T cells sorted from blood, collected in a trial of the OX40 agonist ivuxolimab. These receptors originate from an adult with an advanced solid tumor such as melanoma, head and neck, liver or kidney cancer. Both conserved end residues are part of each CDR3. The D gene is left open where the match is weak. Clone size is given for some rows only: seen once, a few or many times, or a class if the clone is expanded.

clone size	J gene	D gene	V gene	CDR3 length	CDR3 protein	CDR3 DNA
NA	TRBJ2-3	NA	TRBV4-1	18	CASSHRGLADTSTDTQYF	TGCGCCAGCAGCCACCGGGGGCTAGCGGATACTAGCACAGATACGCAGTATTTT
NA	TRBJ1-5	NA	TRBV27	12	CASRERNQPQHF	TGTGCCAGCAGGGAGAGAAATCAGCCCCAGCATTTT
NA	TRBJ2-5	NA	TRBV7-2	14	CASSSRAPWETQYF	TGTGCCAGCAGCTCCCGGGCCCCCTGGGAGACCCAGTACTTC
NA	TRBJ1-6	NA	TRBV7-2	16	CASSLDPGAAGSPLHF	TGTGCCAGCAGCTTAGACCCAGGGGCGGCTGGTTCACCCCTCCACTTT
NA	TRBJ1-1	NA	TRBV5-8	14	CASSLVQGGTEAFF	TGTGCCAGCAGCTTGGTCCAGGGTGGCACTGAAGCTTTCTTT
NA	TRBJ1-1	NA	TRBV14	18	CASSQKNGGQGWNTEAFF	TGTGCCAGCAGCCAAAAAAATGGCGGCCAAGGGTGGAACACTGAAGCTTTCTTT
NA	TRBJ1-1	NA	TRBV5-1	13	CASSLARLTEAFF	TGCGCCAGCAGCTTAGCTCGGTTGACTGAAGCTTTCTTT
NA	TRBJ2-1	NA	TRBV11-2	17	CASSLVISGPGGNEQFF	TGTGCCAGCAGCTTAGTTATTAGCGGCCCCGGGGGCAATGAGCAGTTCTTC
NA	TRBJ2-1	NA	TRBV5-1	16	CASSLDLRGAYNEQFF	TGCGCCAGCAGCTTGGATTTGCGGGGAGCCTACAATGAGCAGTTCTTC
NA	TRBJ1-2	NA	TRBV5-1	14	CASSPDGSNYGYTF	TGCGCCAGCAGCCCTGACGGCTCTAACTATGGCTACACCTTC
NA	TRBJ2-1	NA	TRBV4-3	17	CASSQGEFSSSYNEQFF	TGCGCCAGCAGCCAAGGGGAGTTCTCTAGCTCCTACAATGAGCAGTTCTTC
NA	TRBJ1-2	NA	TRBV7-9	13	CASSLEGVGSYTF	TGTGCCAGCAGCTTAGAAGGGGTGGGCAGCTACACCTTC
once	TRBJ2-3	NA	TRBV5-1	12	CASSLVPDTQYF	TGCGCCAGCAGTCTAGTCCCAGATACGCAGTATTTT
NA	TRBJ1-3	TRBD1	TRBV6-5	16	CASSYSPGGFGNTIYF	TGTGCCAGCAGTTACTCGCCAGGGGGCTTTGGAAACACCATATATTTT
NA	TRBJ1-2	NA	TRBV18	13	CASSLDSYYGYTF	TGTGCCAGCTCGCTGGACTCTTACTATGGCTACACCTTC
NA	TRBJ2-7	NA	TRBV7-2	14	CASSLGSETYEQYF	TGTGCCAGCAGCTTAGGTTCGGAAACCTACGAGCAGTACTTC
few	TRBJ2-2	NA	TRBV5-1	15	CASRPTTANTGELFF	TGCGCCAGCAGGCCTACGACGGCGAACACCGGGGAGCTGTTTTTT
once	TRBJ2-1	TRBD2	TRBV5-1	16	CASSLGASGRSGEQFF	TGCGCCAGCAGCCTGGGGGCTAGCGGGAGGTCGGGTGAGCAGTTCTTC
NA	TRBJ2-7	TRBD1	TRBV28	16	CASSLFPGTGSYEQYF	TGTGCCAGCAGTTTATTCCCCGGGACAGGGTCCTACGAGCAGTACTTC
NA	TRBJ1-6	NA	TRBV28	14	CASGIGPENSPLHF	TGTGCCAGCGGCATAGGGCCCGAAAATTCACCCCTCCACTTT
NA	TRBJ1-5	NA	TRBV4-1	16	CASSQAPWRGNQPQHF	TGCGCCAGCAGCCAAGCCCCGTGGCGGGGCAATCAGCCCCAGCATTTT
NA	TRBJ2-7	NA	TRBV2	15	CASSLEATTSYEQYF	TGTGCCAGCAGTCTAGAGGCTACAACCTCCTACGAGCAGTACTTC
NA	TRBJ1-3	TRBD1	TRBV7-2	15	CASGPQGAPGNTIYF	TGTGCCAGCGGGCCTCAGGGGGCGCCGGGAAACACCATATATTTT
NA	TRBJ1-1	NA	TRBV5-8	15	CASSGGTDVGTEAFF	TGTGCCAGCAGCGGGGGGACGGATGTTGGAACTGAAGCTTTCTTT
NA	TRBJ2-1	TRBD1	TRBV29-1	11	CSARQGGAQFF	TGCAGCGCCAGACAAGGGGGCGCGCAGTTCTTC
NA	TRBJ2-4	TRBD2	TRBV27	16	CASSPHPGGRVDIQYF	TGTGCCAGCAGCCCGCACCCGGGGGGGCGGGTCGACATTCAGTACTTC
NA	TRBJ2-5	NA	TRBV14	16	CASSQQGPKHQETQYF	TGTGCCAGCAGCCAACAGGGGCCTAAACATCAAGAGACCCAGTACTTC
NA	TRBJ1-3	NA	TRBV7-8	16	CASSLRGALSGNTIYF	TGTGCCAGCAGCTTAAGGGGTGCCCTGTCTGGAAACACCATATATTTT
NA	TRBJ2-1	TRBD2	TRBV10-2	17	CASSESGWGLAGNEQFF	TGCGCCAGCAGTGAGTCGGGTTGGGGACTAGCGGGCAATGAGCAGTTCTTC
NA	TRBJ1-5	NA	TRBV4-3	13	CASSQGPREPQHF	TGCGCCAGCAGCCAAGGTCCCCGGGAGCCCCAGCATTTT
NA	TRBJ1-1	NA	TRBV28	15	CASSFAMGFRAEAFF	TGTGCCAGCAGTTTCGCAATGGGGTTTCGCGCCGAAGCTTTCTTT
NA	TRBJ2-1	TRBD2	TRBV12-5	19	CASGLDPRGLALIRNEQFF	TGTGCTAGTGGTTTGGACCCGAGGGGACTAGCTTTGATACGCAATGAGCAGTTCTTC
NA	TRBJ2-3	TRBD2	TRBV10-3	14	CAISAGGSTDTQYF	TGTGCCATCTCGGCGGGGGGAAGCACAGATACGCAGTATTTT
NA	TRBJ1-5	NA	TRBV28	13	CASSLNGNQPQHF	TGTGCCAGCAGTTTGAACGGAAATCAGCCCCAGCATTTT
NA	TRBJ2-7	TRBD1	TRBV6-5	13	CASRLQGAGEQYF	TGTGCCAGCAGACTACAGGGGGCAGGAGAGCAGTACTTC
NA	TRBJ1-5	TRBD1	TRBV5-1	16	CASSLGDRGLDQPQHF	TGCGCCAGCAGCTTGGGGGACAGGGGGCTGGATCAGCCCCAGCATTTT
NA	TRBJ2-7	TRBD2	TRBV4-3	16	CASSLGLAGEGYEQYF	TGCGCCAGCAGCCTAGGACTAGCGGGGGAGGGATACGAGCAGTACTTC
once	TRBJ1-4	TRBD1	TRBV4-3	16	CASSQGGTGRNEKLFF	TGCGCCAGCAGCCAAGGGGGGACAGGGAGGAATGAAAAACTGTTTTTT
NA	TRBJ1-5	TRBD1	TRBV5-1	15	CASSLGTGGNQPQHF	TGCGCCAGCAGCTTAGGGACAGGGGGCAATCAGCCCCAGCATTTT
NA	TRBJ2-2	TRBD1	TRBV6-5	16	CASSYIGQGLSGELFF	TGTGCCAGCAGTTATATAGGACAGGGGTTGTCGGGGGAGCTGTTTTTT